Below, 4 T cell receptor beta chains from the same sample are listed, as sequenced in a study of shared clonotypes between healthy human individuals (TCRdb year 2020). Library preparation employed the immunoSEQ multiplex PCR assay. The table comes from immuneACCESS by way of TCRdb, which keeps in-frame sequences with V and J called. Part of the clones is missing from these tables; in studies checked, under half for an unresolved V gene and the rest for unknown reasons. The sample yields 2 million to 2.5 million clones; more than 80% were counted once. 0.39% of the sample goes to the ten largest clones. Sequencing input: naive CD4+ T cells from PBMCs. The sample's cell subset or site label, in plain terms: CD45RA+ positively selected. The receptors derive from a man aged 18 to 35 in good health. Some clones in this sample may be carry-over from other donors' samples.

The J gene is TRBJ2-1, the V gene TRBV7-3; TRBD1 matches 7 bases. Trimming removed 2 bases from V and 6 bases from J; junction bases left unmatched: 7. This CDR3 is built from 15 residues. Germline loops: CDR1 SGHTA, CDR2 FQGTGA. In nucleotides, the CDR3 is TGTGCCAGCAGCTTACTCGGGACAGTTGTCAATGAGCAGTTCTTC. Residues: CASSLLGTVVNEQFF.

This chain links TRBV5-1 with TRBJ1-5, with 9 bases that match TRBD1. J was trimmed by 3 bases and V by 4 bases; bases with no gene match: 5. Germline CDR1 and CDR2: SGHRS and YFSETQ. This CDR3 has 15 residues. The DNA of the CDR3 is TGCGCCAGCAGCCCCTGGACAGGGGACAATCAGCCCCAGCATTTT. This encodes CASSPWTGDNQPQHF.

The chain employs TRBV28 and TRBJ2-7; D is uncertain. The V end was cut by 2 bases, the J end by 4 bases, with 6 bases between. Germline V CDR1 and CDR2: MDHEN, SYDVKM. The CDR3 covers 12 residues. In nucleotides, the CDR3 is TGTGCCAGCAGTTTACCCCAATACGAGCAGTACTTC. It codes for CASSLPQYEQYF.

The chain carries TRBV14 and TRBJ1-1; 9 bases fit TRBD1. This CDR3 is 13 amino acids long. In germline, CDR1 is SGHDN, CDR2 FVKESK. Germline trimming cut 3 bases from V and 8 bases from J; bases unmatched to any gene: 4. The CDR3 loop reads CASSHTGGREAFF. The CDR3 nucleotides are TGTGCCAGCAGCCATACAGGGGGCCGGGAAGCTTTCTTT.